The rows below give T cell receptor beta chains drawn from one sample of a study of blood T cell repertoires in COVID-19. Repertoires were generated with immunoSEQ multiplex PCR, while TCRdb's copy carries only in-frame clones and drops some. The sample has approximately 140,000 clones, about 81% seen once. The sample consisted of peripheral blood. These receptors were collected from a woman of 80 years or more with acute or convalescent COVID-19. Both conserved end residues are part of each CDR3. A D gene is named only where the DNA matches it firmly. Clone sizes are given selectively: once, few, many, or a class where the clone is expanded.

D gene	clone size	J gene	V gene	CDR3 protein	CDR3 DNA
-	-	TRBJ1-2	TRBV7-2	CASSLELQARGYTF	TGTGCCAGCAGCTTAGAATTACAAGCGCGTGGCTACACCTTC
-	-	TRBJ2-7	TRBV11-2	CASSLAPGHPPYF	TGTGCCAGCAGCTTAGCGCCGGGACACCCTCCGTACTTC
TRBD2	-	TRBJ2-7	TRBV14	CASSQARLAGGEQYF	TGTGCCAGCAGCCAAGCCCGACTAGCGGGGGGGGAGCAGTACTTC
-	-	TRBJ1-2	TRBV9	CASSRLLGDSYGYTF	TGTGCCAGCAGTCGACTTCTCGGAGACAGTTATGGCTACACCTTC
TRBD1	-	TRBJ2-5	TRBV14	CASSRRTGGLETQYF	TGTGCCAGCAGCCGTCGGACAGGGGGATTAGAGACCCAGTACTTC
TRBD2	few	TRBJ2-1	TRBV19	CASSPFTGAGNEQFF	TGTGCCAGTAGCCCGTTTACGGGAGCGGGGAATGAGCAGTTCTTC
-	few	TRBJ1-1	TRBV4-1	CASSPQLNTEAFF	TGCGCCAGCAGCCCCCAATTGAACACTGAAGCTTTCTTT
-	-	TRBJ1-1	TRBV4-3	CASSQERQLEAFF	TGCGCCAGCAGCCAAGAGAGACAGCTGGAAGCTTTCTTT
TRBD2	-	TRBJ2-1	TRBV10-1	CASSEFRTSGEGEQFF	TGCGCCAGCAGTGAGTTTAGGACTAGCGGGGAGGGTGAGCAGTTCTTC
TRBD2	few	TRBJ2-4	TRBV6-5	CASRPGLAANIQYF	TGTGCCAGCAGGCCGGGACTAGCGGCAAACATTCAGTACTTC
TRBD1	-	TRBJ1-6	TRBV25-1	CASSEPPQGENSPLHF	TGTGCCAGCAGTGAACCCCCGCAGGGGGAGAATTCACCCCTCCACTTT
-	-	TRBJ2-5	TRBV19	CASSISTGQETQYF	TGTGCCAGTAGTATATCAACAGGTCAAGAGACCCAGTACTTC
-	-	TRBJ1-2	TRBV9	CASSVALTNYGYTF	TGTGCCAGCAGCGTAGCCTTAACTAACTATGGCTACACCTTC
-	-	TRBJ1-2	TRBV4-1	CASSQEVRFHGYTF	TGCGCCAGCAGCCAAGAGGTGCGGTTTCATGGCTACACCTTC
TRBD2	-	TRBJ2-4	TRBV20-1	CSASHPNLGRVFGNIQYF	TGCAGTGCTAGTCACCCCAACCTGGGGAGGGTATTTGGGAACATTCAGTACTTC
TRBD1	-	TRBJ2-4	TRBV6-2/TRBV6-3	CASSYSSRQGGIQYF	TGTGCCAGCAGTTACTCATCGAGACAGGGGGGAATTCAGTACTTC
TRBD1	-	TRBJ1-1	TRBV11-2	CASSIFGTALNTEAFF	TGTGCCAGCAGCATATTCGGGACAGCACTGAACACTGAAGCTTTCTTT
-	few	TRBJ1-2	TRBV6-5	CASRQGGGYTF	TGTGCCAGCCGGCAGGGAGGTGGCTACACCTTC
-	-	TRBJ2-3	TRBV7-8	CASSPGVLEEAADTQYF	TGTGCCAGCAGCCCGGGGGTGTTAGAAGAGGCGGCAGATACGCAGTATTTT
TRBD1	-	TRBJ1-1	TRBV2	CASSRDRERGEAFF	TGTGCCAGCAGTCGGGACAGAGAAAGGGGTGAGGCTTTCTTT
TRBD1	-	TRBJ2-2	TRBV7-2	CASSQPSGGTGELFF	TGTGCCAGCAGCCAACCCTCAGGGGGAACCGGGGAGCTGTTTTTT
-	-	TRBJ1-3	TRBV30	CAWRTGGGNTIYF	TGTGCCTGGAGGACGGGCGGGGGAAACACCATATATTTT
TRBD1	-	TRBJ2-5	TRBV3-1/TRBV3-2	CASSQGQGMETQYF	TGTGCCAGCAGCCAAGGACAGGGAATGGAGACCCAGTACTTC
-	-	TRBJ2-7	TRBV6-2/TRBV6-3	CASSYSRVSYEQYF	TGTGCCAGCAGTTACTCGAGGGTGAGCTACGAGCAGTACTTC
TRBD2	once	TRBJ2-3	TRBV9	CASSVGTGGLGTQYF	TGTGCCAGCAGCGTAGGGACGGGGGGGCTCGGTACGCAGTATTTT
-	-	TRBJ1-5	TRBV21-1	CANRGGTHNQPQHF	TGTGCCAACAGGGGGGGAACACACAATCAGCCCCAGCATTTT
-	-	TRBJ2-7	TRBV7-2	CASSAPGGAYEQYF	TGTGCCAGCAGCGCTCCCGGGGGAGCCTACGAGCAGTACTTC
TRBD1	few	TRBJ1-2	TRBV7-2	CASSLGTAYGYTF	TGTGCCAGCAGCCTTGGGACAGCCTATGGCTACACCTTC
TRBD1	-	TRBJ1-3	TRBV3-1/TRBV3-2	CASSQFSGGDGNTIYF	TGTGCCAGCAGCCAATTCTCAGGGGGCGATGGAAACACCATATATTTT